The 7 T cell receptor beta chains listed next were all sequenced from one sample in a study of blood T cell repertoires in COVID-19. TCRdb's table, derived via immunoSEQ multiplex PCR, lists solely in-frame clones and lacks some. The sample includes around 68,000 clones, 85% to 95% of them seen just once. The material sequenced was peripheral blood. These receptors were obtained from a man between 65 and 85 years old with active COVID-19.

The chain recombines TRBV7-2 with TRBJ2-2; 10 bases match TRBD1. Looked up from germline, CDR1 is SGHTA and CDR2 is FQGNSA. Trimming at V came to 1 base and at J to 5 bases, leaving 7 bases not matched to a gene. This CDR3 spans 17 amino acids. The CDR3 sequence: CASSLDRQGARTGELFF. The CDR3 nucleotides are TGTGCCAGCAGCTTAGATCGACAGGGGGCGCGTACCGGGGAGCTGTTTTTT.

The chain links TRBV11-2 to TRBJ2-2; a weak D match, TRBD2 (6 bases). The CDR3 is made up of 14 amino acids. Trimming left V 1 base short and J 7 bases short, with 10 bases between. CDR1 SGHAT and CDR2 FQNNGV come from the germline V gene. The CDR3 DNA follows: TGTGCCAGCAGCTTAGGGACTATACTCGGGGAGCTGTTTTTT. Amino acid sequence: CASSLGTILGELFF. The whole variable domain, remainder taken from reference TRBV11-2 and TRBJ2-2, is EAGVAQSPRYKIIEKRQSVAFWCNPISGHATLYWYQQILGQGPKLLIQFQNNGVVDDSQLPKDRFSAERLKGVDSTLKIQPAKLEDSAVYLCASSLGTILGELFFGEGSRLTVL.

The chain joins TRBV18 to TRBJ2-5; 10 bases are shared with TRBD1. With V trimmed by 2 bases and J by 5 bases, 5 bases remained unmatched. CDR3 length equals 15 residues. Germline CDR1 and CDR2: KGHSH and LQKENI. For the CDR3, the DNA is TGTGCCAGCTCACCAGACAGGGGGCTCAGTGAGACCCAGTACTTC. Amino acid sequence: CASSPDRGLSETQYF.

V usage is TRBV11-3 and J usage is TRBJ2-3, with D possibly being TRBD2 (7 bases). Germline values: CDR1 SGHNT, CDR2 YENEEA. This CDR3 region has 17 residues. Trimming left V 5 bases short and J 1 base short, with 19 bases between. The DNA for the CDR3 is TGTGCCAGCAGCAAATACGTGGGGGGGCGGGGCACAGATACGCAGTATTTT. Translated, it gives CASSKYVGGRGTDTQYF. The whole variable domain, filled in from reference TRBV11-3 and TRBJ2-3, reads EAGVVQSPRYKIIEKKQPVAFWCNPISGHNTLYWYLQNLGQGPELLIRYENEEAVDDSQLPKDRFSAERLKGVDSTLKIQPAELGDSAVYLCASSKYVGGRGTDTQYFGPGTRLTVL.

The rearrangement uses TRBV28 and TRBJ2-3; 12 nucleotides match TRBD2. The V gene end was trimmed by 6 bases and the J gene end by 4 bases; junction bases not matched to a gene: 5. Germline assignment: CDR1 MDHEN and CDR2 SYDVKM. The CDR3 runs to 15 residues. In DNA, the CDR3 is TGTGCCAGCAGCGTTCTAGCGGGGGGGGCAGATACGCAGTATTTT. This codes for CASSVLAGGADTQYF.

The DNA of the CDR3 is TGTGCCAGCAGCCTAGGCGTGGCTGAAGCTTTCTTT. Translation: CASSLGVAEAFF. The chain links TRBV11-2 to TRBJ1-1; D uncertain. The CDR3 is 12 residues long. Germline CDR1 is SGHAT and CDR2 is FQNNGV. Trimming removed 5 bases at V and 6 bases at J, with 10 bases between.

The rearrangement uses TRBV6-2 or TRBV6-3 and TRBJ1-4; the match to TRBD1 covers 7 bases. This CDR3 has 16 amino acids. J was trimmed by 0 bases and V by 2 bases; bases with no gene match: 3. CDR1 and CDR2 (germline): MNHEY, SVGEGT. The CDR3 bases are TGTGCCAGCAGTTACACGGGACAGACAACTAATGAAAAACTGTTTTTT. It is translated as CASSYTGQTTNEKLFF.